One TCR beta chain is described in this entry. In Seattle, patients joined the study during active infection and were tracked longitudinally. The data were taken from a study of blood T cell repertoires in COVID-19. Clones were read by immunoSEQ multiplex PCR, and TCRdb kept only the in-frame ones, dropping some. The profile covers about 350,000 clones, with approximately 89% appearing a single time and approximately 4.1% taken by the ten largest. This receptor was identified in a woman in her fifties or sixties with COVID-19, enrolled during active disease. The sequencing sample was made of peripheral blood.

In DNA form, the CDR3 reads TGTGCCAGCAGTTACGGCGGCGACACTGAAGCTTTCTTT. Residues: CASSYGGDTEAFF. The chain employs TRBV6-5 and TRBJ1-1; no clear D. V lost 2 bases, J lost 3 bases, and 7 bases lay in between. There are 13 residues in the CDR3. Germline loops: CDR1 MNHEY, CDR2 SVGAGI.